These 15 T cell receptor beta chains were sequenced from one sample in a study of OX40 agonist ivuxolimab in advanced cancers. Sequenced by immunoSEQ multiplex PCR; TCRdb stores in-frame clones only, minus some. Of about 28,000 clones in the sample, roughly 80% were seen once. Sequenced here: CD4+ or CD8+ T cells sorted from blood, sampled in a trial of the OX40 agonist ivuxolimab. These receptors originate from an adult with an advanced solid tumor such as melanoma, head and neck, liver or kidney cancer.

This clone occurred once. The CDR3 DNA is TGTGCCAGCAGCTCAGCCGGGACAGCGAACACTGAAGCTTTCTTT. This sequence encodes CASSSAGTANTEAFF. The genes are TRBV13 and TRBJ1-1; TRBD1 matches at 7 bases. Losses at the gene ends were 4 bases for V and 1 base for J; bases not matched to a gene: 6. CDR3 length: 15 amino acids. Germline V gene lookup returns CDR1 PRHDT and CDR2 FYEKMQ (reference sequence). Drawing the rest from reference TRBV13 and TRBJ1-1, the complete variable domain is AAGVIQSPRHLIKEKRETATLKCYPIPRHDTVYWYQQGPGQDPQFLISFYEKMQSDKGSIPDRFSAQQFSDYHSELNMSSLELGDSALYFCASSSAGTANTEAFFGQGTRLTVV.

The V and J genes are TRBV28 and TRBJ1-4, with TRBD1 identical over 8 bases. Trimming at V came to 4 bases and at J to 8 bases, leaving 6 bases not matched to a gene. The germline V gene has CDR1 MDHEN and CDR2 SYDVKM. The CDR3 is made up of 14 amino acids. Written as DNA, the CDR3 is TGTGCCAGCAGTTCGACAGGGGAAGGAGAAAAACTGTTTTTT. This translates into CASSSTGEGEKLFF. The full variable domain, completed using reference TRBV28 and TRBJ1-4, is DVKVTQSSRYLVKRTGEKVFLECVQDMDHENMFWYRQDPGLGLRLIYFSYDVKMKEKGDIPEGYSVSREKKERFSLILESASTNQTSMYLCASSSTGEGEKLFFGSGTQLSVL.

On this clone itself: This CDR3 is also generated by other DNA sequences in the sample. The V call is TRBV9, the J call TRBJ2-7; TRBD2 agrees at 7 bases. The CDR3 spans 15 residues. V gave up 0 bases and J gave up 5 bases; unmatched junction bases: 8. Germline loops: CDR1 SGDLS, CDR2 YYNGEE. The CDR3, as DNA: TGTGCCAGCAGCGTAGGGGGCGGGGGTAGTAACGAGCAGTACTTC. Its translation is CASSVGGGGSNEQYF.

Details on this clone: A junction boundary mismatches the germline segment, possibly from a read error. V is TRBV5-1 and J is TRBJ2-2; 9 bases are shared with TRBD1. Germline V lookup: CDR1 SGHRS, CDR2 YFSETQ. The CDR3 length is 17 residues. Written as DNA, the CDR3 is TGCGCCAGCAGCTTGGCCCGGACAGGGGCGAAGACCGGGGAGCTGTTTTTT. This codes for CASSLARTGAKTGELFF.

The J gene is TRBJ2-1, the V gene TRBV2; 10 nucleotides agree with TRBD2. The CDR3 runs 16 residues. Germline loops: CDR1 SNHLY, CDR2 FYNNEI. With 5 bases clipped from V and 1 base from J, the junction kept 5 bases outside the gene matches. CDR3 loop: CASSLSSGGSYNEQFF. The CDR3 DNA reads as TGTGCCAGCAGTCTTTCTAGCGGGGGTTCCTACAATGAGCAGTTCTTC.

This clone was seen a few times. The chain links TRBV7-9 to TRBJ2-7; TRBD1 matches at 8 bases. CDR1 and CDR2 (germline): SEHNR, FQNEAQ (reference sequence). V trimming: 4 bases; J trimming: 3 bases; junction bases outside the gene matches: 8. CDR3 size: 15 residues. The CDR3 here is CASSSSGGRDYEQYF. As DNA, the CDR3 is TGTGCCAGCAGCTCCTCAGGGGGCCGAGACTACGAGCAGTACTTC. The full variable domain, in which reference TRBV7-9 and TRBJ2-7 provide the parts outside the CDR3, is DTGVSQNPRHKITKRGQNVTFRCDPISEHNRLYWYRQTLGQGPEFLTYFQNEAQLEKSRLLSDRFSAERPKGSFSTLEIQRTEQGDSAMYLCASSSSGGRDYEQYFGPGTRLTVT.

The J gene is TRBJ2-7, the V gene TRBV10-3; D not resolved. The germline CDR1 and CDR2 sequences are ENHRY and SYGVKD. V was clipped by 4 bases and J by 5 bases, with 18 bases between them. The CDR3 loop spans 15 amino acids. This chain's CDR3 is CAISGPPKGSHEQYF. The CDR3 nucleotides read TGTGCCATCAGTGGGCCCCCCAAGGGCAGCCACGAGCAGTACTTC.

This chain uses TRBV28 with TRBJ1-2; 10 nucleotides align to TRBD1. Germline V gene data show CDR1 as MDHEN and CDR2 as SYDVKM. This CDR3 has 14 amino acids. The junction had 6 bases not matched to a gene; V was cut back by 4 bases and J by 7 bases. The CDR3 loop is CASSWTGGTFGYTF. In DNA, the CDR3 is TGTGCCAGCAGTTGGACAGGGGGGACTTTTGGCTACACCTTC.

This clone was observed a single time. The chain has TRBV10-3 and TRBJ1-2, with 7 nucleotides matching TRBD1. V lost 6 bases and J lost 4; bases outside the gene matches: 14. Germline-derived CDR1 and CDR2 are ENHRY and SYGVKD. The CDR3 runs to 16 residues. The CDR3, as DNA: TGTGCCATCAGCTATAGGGGGCAGGAGAACCCCTATGGCTACACCTTC. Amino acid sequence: CAISYRGQENPYGYTF.

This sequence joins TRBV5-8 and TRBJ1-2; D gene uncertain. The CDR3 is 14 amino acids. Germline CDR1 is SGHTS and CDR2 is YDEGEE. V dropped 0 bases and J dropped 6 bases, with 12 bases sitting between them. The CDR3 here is CASSLGTTDDGYTF. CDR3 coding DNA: TGTGCCAGCAGCTTGGGTACAACGGACGATGGCTACACCTTC.

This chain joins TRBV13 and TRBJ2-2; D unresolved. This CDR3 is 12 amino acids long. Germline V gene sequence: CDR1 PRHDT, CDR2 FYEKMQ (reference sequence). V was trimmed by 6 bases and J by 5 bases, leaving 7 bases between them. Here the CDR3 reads CASREVTGELFF. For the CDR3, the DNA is TGTGCCAGCAGGGAAGTTACCGGGGAGCTGTTTTTT.

As DNA, the CDR3 is TGTGCCAGCAGTATAAGACGAACTCTCTACAATCAGCCCCAGCATTTT. Translation: CASSIRRTLYNQPQHF. V usage is TRBV28 and J usage is TRBJ1-5, with D hard to call. Trimming took off 5 bases at V and 3 bases at J, with 17 bases between the two ends. Germline V CDR1 and CDR2: MDHEN, SYDVKM. The CDR3 loop spans 16 amino acids.

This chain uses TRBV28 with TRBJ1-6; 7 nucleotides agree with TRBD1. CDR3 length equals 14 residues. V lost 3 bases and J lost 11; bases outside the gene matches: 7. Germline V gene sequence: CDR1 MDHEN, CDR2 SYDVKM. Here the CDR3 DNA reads TGTGCCAGCAGTTTTGGGACAGCCCAAGCACCCCTCCACTTT. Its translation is CASSFGTAQAPLHF.

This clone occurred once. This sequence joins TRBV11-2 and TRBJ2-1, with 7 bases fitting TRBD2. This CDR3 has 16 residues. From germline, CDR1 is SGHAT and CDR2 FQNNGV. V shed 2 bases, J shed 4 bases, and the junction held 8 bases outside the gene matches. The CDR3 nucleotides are TGTGCCAGCAGCTTACTGGCGGGAGTTGGTTACAATGAGCAGTTCTTC. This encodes CASSLLAGVGYNEQFF.

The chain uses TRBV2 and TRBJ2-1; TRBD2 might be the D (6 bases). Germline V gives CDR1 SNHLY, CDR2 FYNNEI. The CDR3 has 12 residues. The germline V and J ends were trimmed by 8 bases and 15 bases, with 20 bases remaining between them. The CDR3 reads CASQVVPGVLFF. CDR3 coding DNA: TGTGCCAGCCAGGTTGTGCCGGGGGTTTTGTTCTTC.